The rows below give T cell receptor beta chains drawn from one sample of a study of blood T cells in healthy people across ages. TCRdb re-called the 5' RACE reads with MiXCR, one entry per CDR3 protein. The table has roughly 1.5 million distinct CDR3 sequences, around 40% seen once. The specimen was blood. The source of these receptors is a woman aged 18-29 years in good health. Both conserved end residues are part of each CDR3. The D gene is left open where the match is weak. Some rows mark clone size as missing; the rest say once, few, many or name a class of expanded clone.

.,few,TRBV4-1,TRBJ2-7,CASSQGPGLLSYEQYF,TGCGCCAGTAGTCAAGGCCCGGGACTGCTGTCCTACGAGCAGTACTTC
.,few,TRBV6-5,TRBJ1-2,CASSSAGASYTF,TGTGCCAGCAGTTCCGCAGGGGCTAGCTACACCTTC
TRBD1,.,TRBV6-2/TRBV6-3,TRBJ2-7,CASSYYGTGSYEQYF,TGTGCCAGCAGTTACTATGGGACAGGGTCCTACGAGCAGTACTTC
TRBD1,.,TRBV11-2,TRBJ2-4,CASRPTGGGGNIQYF,TGTGCCAGCAGACCAACAGGGGGAGGTGGAAACATTCAGTACTTC
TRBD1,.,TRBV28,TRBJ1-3,CASRRQGLSGNTIYF,TGTGCCAGCAGACGACAGGGTCTCTCTGGAAACACCATATATTTT
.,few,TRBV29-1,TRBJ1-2,CSVFEGLYGYTF,TGCAGCGTTTTTGAAGGACTTTATGGCTACACCTTC
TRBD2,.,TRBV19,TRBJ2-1,CASSIVSGSVNEQFF,TGTGCCAGTAGTATTGTCAGCGGGAGTGTAAATGAGCAGTTCTTC
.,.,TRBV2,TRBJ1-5,CASRDMRNQPQHF,TGTGCCAGCAGAGACATGCGCAATCAGCCCCAGCATTTT
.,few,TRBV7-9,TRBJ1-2,CASSSTLKRGTSYGYTF,TGTGCCAGCAGTTCCACGCTAAAAAGGGGGACCTCCTATGGCTACACCTTC
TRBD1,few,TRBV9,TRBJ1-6,CASSVGQGGSPLHF,TGTGCCAGCAGCGTGGGACAGGGAGGTTCACCCCTCCACTTT
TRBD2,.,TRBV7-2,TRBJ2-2,CASRLTGTSALGTGELFF,TGTGCCAGCAGATTAACCGGGACTAGCGCCCTAGGGACCGGGGAGCTGTTTTTT
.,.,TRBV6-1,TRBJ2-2,CASSELGVTGELFF,TGTGCCAGCAGTGAACTTGGGGTCACCGGGGAGCTGTTTTTT
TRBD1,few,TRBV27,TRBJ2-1,CASSLRSVGTGSSNEQFF,TGTGCCAGCAGTTTACGTTCAGTCGGGACAGGGTCCAGCAATGAGCAGTTCTTC
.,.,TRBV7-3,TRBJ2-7,CASSSGSGRKNEQYF,TGTGCCAGCAGCAGTGGGAGTGGGCGGAAAAACGAGCAGTACTTC
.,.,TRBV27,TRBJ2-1,CASSLATPPYNEQFF,TGTGCCAGCAGTTTAGCCACCCCCCCTTACAATGAGCAGTTCTTC
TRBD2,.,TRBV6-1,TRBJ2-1,CASSDTGEGLYEQFF,TGTGCCAGCAGTGACACGGGGGAGGGCCTTTATGAGCAGTTCTTC
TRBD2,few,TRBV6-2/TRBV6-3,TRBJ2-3,CASKLAGGQDTQYF,TGTGCCAGCAAACTAGCGGGGGGGCAAGATACGCAGTATTTT
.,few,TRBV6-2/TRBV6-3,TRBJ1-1,CASSYIGTEAFF,TGTGCCAGCAGTTACATCGGGACTGAAGCTTTCTTT
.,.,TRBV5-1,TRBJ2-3,CASSLLPRGTDTQYF,TGCGCCAGCAGCTTGTTACCGCGGGGCACAGATACGCAGTATTTT
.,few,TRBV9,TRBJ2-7,CASSVGITYEQYF,TGTGCCAGCAGCGTGGGCATAACCTACGAGCAGTACTTC
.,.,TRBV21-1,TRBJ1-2,CASSKRQGQVGGYTF,TGTGCCAGCAGCAAGAGACAGGGACAAGTGGGGGGCTACACCTTC
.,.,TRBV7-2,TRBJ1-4,CASSLALSGKLFF,TGTGCCAGCAGCTTAGCACTTTCCGGAAAACTGTTTTTT
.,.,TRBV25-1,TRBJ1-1,CASSEGGKGPEAFF,TGTGCCAGCAGTGAAGGGGGAAAAGGGCCTGAAGCTTTCTTT
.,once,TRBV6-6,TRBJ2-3,CASSYTPDGSTDTQYF,TGTGCCAGCAGTTACACCCCTGACGGGAGCACAGATACGCAGTATTTT
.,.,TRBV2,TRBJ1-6,CASPTGINSPLHF,TGTGCCAGCCCTACAGGGATCAATTCACCCCTCCACTTT
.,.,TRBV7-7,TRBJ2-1,CASSLGAVPLNEQFF,TGTGCTAGCAGCTTAGGAGCGGTTCCCCTGAATGAGCAGTTCTTC
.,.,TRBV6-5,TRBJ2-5,CASSYSWGIETQYF,TGTGCCAGCAGTTACTCTTGGGGGATAGAGACCCAGTACTTC
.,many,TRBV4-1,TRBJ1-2,CASSQESDYGYTF,TGCGCCAGCAGCCAAGAGTCAGACTATGGCTACACCTTC
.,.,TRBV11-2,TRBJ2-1,CASSLDSISSYNEQFF,TGTGCCAGCAGCTTAGATTCCATCAGCTCCTACAATGAGCAGTTCTTC
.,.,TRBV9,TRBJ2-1,CASSETARPGNEQFF,TGTGCCAGCAGCGAGACAGCCAGACCTGGAAATGAGCAGTTCTTC
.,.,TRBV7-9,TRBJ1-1,CASSFGGSGTEAFF,TGTGCCAGCAGCTTCGGCGGTTCCGGGACTGAAGCTTTCTTT
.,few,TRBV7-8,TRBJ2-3,CASSLYERVTDTQYF,TGTGCCAGCAGCTTATATGAGCGGGTTACAGATACGCAGTATTTT
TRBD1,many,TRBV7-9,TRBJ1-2,CASSLRDSYGYTF,TGCGCCAGCAGCTTGCGGGACAGCTATGGCTACACCTTC
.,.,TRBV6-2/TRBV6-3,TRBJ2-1,CASELGGRTYNEQFF,TGTGCCAGCGAGCTTGGGGGGCGAACCTACAATGAGCAGTTCTTC
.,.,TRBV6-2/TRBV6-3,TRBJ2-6,CASSYSISGANVLTF,TGTGCCAGCAGTTACAGTATCTCTGGGGCCAACGTCCTGACTTTC
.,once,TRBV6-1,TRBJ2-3,CASLGFIDTQYF,TGTGCCAGCTTGGGGTTCATAGATACGCAGTATTTT
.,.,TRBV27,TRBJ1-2,CASSLNLRGFTF,TGTGCCAGCAGTTTAAATTTAAGGGGGTTCACCTTC
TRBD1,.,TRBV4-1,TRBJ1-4,CASSRVTGGEKLFF,TGCGCCAGCAGCCGTGTTACAGGGGGGGAAAAACTGTTTTTT
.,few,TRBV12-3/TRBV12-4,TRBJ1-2,CASSSSPPYGYTF,TGTGCCAGCAGCTCCAGCCCACCCTATGGCTACACCTTC
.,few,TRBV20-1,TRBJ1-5,CSARRYRGRHSNQPQHF,TGCAGTGCTAGGAGGTACCGGGGGCGGCATAGCAATCAGCCCCAGCATTTT
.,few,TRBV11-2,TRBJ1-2,CASSLGFRQGDTF,TGTGCCAGCAGCTTAGGCTTTCGACAAGGGGACACCTTC
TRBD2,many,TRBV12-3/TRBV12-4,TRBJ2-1,CASSFTSGRAGEQFF,TGTGCCAGCAGTTTCACTAGCGGGAGGGCCGGTGAGCAGTTCTTC
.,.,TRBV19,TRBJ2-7,CASSSSTGHEQYF,TGTGCCAGTAGTTCCTCGACAGGCCACGAGCAGTACTTC
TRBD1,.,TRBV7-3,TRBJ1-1,CASSPIQGTMNTEAFF,TGTGCCAGCAGCCCTATACAGGGGACCATGAACACTGAAGCTTTCTTT
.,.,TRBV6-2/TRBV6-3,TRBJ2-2,CASSYYGELFF,TGTGCCAGCAGTTACTACGGGGAGCTGTTTTTT
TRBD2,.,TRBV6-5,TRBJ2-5,CASSYPGLAGELYQETQYF,TGTGCCAGCAGTTACCCGGGACTAGCGGGGGAATTGTACCAAGAGACCCAGTACTTC
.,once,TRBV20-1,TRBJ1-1,CSAKDGKWHTEAFF,TGCAGTGCTAAAGACGGAAAGTGGCACACTGAAGCTTTCTTT
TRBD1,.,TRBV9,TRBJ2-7,CASSAETGGDEQYF,TGTGCCAGCAGCGCCGAGACAGGGGGCGACGAGCAGTACTTC
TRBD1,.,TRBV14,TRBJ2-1,CASSQGDRAYYNEQFF,TGTGCCAGCAGCCAAGGAGACAGGGCTTACTACAATGAGCAGTTCTTC
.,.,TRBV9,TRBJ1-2,CASSVAVNYGYTF,TGTGCCAGCAGCGTTGCGGTTAACTATGGCTACACCTTC
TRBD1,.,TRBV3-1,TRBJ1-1,CASSQIQGAWALTEAFF,TGTGCCAGCAGCCAAATACAGGGGGCGTGGGCCCTCACTGAAGCTTTCTTT
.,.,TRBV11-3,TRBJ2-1,CASSLGETPYNEQFF,TGTGCCAGCAGCTTAGGGGAGACCCCCTACAATGAGCAGTTCTTC
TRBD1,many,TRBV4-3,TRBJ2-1,CASSQGSHWTGYNEQFF,TGCGCCAGCAGCCAAGGGTCCCACTGGACAGGGTACAATGAGCAGTTCTTC
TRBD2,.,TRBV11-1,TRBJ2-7,CASSLGSGGTEQYF,TGTGCCAGCAGCTTAGGTTCGGGGGGGACTGAGCAGTACTTC